This TCR beta chain was captured by sequencing in a study of blood T cell repertoires in COVID-19. At the level of the study: PBMCs, B-cell-depleted T cells, or T cells were the source of the cDNA or gDNA that made up the material.

Self-reported history from a screening survey and questionnaire set each donor's cohort. Two negative PCRs, clearance, or symptom resolution characterized the recovered Cohort 3 donors. V was pared by 8 bases and J by 9 bases, with 16 bases of the junction left unmatched. The CDR3 is made up of 15 amino acids. Germline V gives CDR1 SNHLY, CDR2 FYNNEI. Generated by immunoSEQ multiplex PCR, the TCRdb table keeps only in-frame clones and is missing some. The sample records about 310,000 clones, over 85% being singletons. This rearrangement joins TRBV2 to TRBJ1-5; 7 bases align to TRBD1. Sample: PBMCs or T cells enriched from blood (not recorded which). The sequence was obtained from a woman in her thirties who had recovered from COVID-19. CDR3 amino acids: CASCLEGDRVLPQHF. The DNA of the CDR3 is TGTGCCAGCTGTTTGGAGGGGGACAGAGTGTTGCCCCAGCATTTT.